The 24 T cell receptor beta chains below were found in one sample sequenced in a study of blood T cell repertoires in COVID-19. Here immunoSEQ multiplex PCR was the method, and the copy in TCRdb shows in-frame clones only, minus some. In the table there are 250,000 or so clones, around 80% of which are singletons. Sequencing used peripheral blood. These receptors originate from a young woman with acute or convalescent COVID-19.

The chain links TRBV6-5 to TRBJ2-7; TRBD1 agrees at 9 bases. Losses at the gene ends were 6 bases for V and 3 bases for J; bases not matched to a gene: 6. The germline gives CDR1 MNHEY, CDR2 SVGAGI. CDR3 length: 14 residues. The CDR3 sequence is CASRRGQGSYEQYF. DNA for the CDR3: TGTGCCAGCAGGCGAGGACAGGGGAGCTACGAGCAGTACTTC.

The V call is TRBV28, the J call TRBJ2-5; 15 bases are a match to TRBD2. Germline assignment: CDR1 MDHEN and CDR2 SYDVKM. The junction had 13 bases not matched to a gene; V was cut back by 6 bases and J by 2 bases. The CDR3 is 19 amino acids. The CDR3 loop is CASREPRTSGREKQETQYF. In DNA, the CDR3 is TGTGCCAGCAGAGAACCCAGGACTAGCGGGAGGGAGAAACAAGAGACCCAGTACTTC.

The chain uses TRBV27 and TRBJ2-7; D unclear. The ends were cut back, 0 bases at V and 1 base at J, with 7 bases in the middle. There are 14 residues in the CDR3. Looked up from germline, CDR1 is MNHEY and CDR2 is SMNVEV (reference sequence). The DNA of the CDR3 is TGTGCCAGCAGTTTATCGTGGAGATCCTACGAGCAGTACTTC. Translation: CASSLSWRSYEQYF.

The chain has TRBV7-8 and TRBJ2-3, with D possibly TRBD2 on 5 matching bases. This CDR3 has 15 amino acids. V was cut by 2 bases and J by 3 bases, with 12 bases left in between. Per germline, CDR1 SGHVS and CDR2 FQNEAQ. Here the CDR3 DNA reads TGTGCCAGCAGCTTAATGGCGGGTTCGACAGATACGCAGTATTTT. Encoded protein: CASSLMAGSTDTQYF.

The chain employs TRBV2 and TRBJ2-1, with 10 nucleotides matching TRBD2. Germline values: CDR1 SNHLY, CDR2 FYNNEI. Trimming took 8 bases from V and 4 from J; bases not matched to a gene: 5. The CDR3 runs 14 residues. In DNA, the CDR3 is TGTGCCAGCCAGCTACTAGCGGGATACAATGAGCAGTTCTTC. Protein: CASQLLAGYNEQFF.

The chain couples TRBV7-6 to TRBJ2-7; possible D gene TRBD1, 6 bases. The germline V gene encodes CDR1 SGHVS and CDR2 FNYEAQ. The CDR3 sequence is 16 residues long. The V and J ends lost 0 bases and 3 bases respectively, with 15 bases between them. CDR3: CASSLAAGVRGYEQYF. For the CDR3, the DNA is TGTGCCAGCAGCTTAGCGGCAGGGGTAAGAGGCTACGAGCAGTACTTC.

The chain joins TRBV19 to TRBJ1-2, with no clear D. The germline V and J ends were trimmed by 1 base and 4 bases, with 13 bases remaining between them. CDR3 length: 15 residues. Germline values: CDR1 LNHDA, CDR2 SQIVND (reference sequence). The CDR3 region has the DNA TGTGCCAGTAGTATAGTGGCCTCGCCCGCCTATGGCTACACCTTC. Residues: CASSIVASPAYGYTF.

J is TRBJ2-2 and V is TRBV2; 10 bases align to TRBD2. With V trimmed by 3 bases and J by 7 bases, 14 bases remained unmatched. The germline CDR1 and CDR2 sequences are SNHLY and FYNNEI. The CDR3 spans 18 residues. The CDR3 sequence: CASSDPGNLAGVGGELFF. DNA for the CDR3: TGTGCCAGCAGTGACCCCGGGAACCTAGCGGGAGTGGGCGGGGAGCTGTTTTTT.

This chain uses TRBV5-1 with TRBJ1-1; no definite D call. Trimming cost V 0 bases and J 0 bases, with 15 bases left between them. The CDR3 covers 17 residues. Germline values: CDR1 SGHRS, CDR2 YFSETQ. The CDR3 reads CASSLDPPGQMNTEAFF. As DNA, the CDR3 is TGCGCCAGCAGCTTGGACCCGCCAGGCCAAATGAACACTGAAGCTTTCTTT. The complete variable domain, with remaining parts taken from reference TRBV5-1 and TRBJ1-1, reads KAGVTQTPRYLIKTRGQQVTLSCSPISGHRSVSWYQQTPGQGLQFLFEYFSETQRNKGNFPGRFSGRQFSNSRSEMNVSTLELGDSALYLCASSLDPPGQMNTEAFFGQGTRLTVV.

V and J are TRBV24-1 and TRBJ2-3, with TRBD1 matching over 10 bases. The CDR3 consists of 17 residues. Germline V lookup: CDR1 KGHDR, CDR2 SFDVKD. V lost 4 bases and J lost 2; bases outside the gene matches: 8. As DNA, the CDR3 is TGTGCCACCAGTGAGACAGGGGGCGGGCGTAACACAGATACGCAGTATTTT. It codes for CATSETGGGRNTDTQYF.

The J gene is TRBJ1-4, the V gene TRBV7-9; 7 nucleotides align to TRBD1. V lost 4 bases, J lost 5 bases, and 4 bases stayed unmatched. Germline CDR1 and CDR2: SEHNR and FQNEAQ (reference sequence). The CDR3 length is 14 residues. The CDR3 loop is CASSWDSSNEKLFF. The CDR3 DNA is TGTGCCAGCAGCTGGGACAGCTCCAATGAAAAACTGTTTTTT.

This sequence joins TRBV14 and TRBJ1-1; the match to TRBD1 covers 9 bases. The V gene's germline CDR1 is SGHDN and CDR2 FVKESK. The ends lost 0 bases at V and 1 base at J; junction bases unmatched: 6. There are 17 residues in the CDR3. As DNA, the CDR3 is TGTGCCAGCAGCCAAGAACGGGACAGGGTAGAGAACACTGAAGCTTTCTTT. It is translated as CASSQERDRVENTEAFF.

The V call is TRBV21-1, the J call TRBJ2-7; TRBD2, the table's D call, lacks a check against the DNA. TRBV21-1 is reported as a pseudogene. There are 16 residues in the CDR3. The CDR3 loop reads CASSKEGREGRYEQYF. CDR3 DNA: TGTGCCAGCAGCAAAGAGGGGCGGGAGGGCCGTTACGAGCAGTACTTC.

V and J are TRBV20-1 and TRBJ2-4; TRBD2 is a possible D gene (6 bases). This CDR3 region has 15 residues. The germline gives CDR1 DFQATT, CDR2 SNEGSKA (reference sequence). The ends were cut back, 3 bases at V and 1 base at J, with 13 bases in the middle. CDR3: CSASRGDRAKNIQYF. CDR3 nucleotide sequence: TGCAGTGCTAGTCGCGGGGATCGGGCCAAAAACATTCAGTACTTC.

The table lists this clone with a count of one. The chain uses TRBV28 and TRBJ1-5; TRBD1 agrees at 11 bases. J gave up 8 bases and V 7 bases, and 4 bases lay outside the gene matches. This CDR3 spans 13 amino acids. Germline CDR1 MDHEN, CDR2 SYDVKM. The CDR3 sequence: CASNRDRGEPQHF. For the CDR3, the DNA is TGTGCCAGCAACAGGGACAGGGGGGAGCCCCAGCATTTT.

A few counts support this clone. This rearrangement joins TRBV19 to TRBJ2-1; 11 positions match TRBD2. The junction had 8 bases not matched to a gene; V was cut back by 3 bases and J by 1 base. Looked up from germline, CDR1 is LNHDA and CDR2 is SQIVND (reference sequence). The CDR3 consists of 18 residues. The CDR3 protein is CASSIVWGLAASYNEQFF. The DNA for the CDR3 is TGTGCCAGTAGTATCGTATGGGGACTAGCGGCATCCTACAATGAGCAGTTCTTC.

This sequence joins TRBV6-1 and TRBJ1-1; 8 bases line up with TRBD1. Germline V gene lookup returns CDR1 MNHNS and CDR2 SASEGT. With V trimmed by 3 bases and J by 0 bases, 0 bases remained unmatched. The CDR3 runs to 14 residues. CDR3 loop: CASSEGQVNTEAFF. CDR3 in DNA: TGTGCCAGCAGTGAGGGACAGGTGAACACTGAAGCTTTCTTT.

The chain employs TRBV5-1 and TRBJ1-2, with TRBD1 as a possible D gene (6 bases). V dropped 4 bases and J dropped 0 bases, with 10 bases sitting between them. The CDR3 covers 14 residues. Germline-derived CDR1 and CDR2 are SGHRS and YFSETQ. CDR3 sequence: CASSEQGPNYGYTF. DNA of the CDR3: TGCGCCAGCAGCGAACAGGGACCTAACTATGGCTACACCTTC.

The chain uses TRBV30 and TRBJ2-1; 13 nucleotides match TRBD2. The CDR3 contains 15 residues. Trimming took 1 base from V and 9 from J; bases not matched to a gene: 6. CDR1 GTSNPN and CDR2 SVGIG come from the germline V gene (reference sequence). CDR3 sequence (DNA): TGTGCCTGGAGTGCTGGACTAGCGGGAGCGGGTGAGCAGTTCTTC. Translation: CAWSAGLAGAGEQFF.

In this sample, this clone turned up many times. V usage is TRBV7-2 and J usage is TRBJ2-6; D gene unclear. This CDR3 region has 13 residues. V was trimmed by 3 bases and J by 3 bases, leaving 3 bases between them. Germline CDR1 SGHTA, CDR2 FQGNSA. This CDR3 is CASSFFGANVLTF. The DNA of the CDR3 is TGTGCCAGCAGCTTCTTTGGGGCCAACGTCCTGACTTTC.

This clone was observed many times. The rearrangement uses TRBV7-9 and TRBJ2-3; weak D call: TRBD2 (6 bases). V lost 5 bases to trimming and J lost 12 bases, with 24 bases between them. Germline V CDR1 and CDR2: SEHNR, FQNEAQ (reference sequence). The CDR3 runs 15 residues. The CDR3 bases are TGTGCCAGCAGCCTCGACGACCCACGACTAGGGCTTCAGTATTTT. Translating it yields CASSLDDPRLGLQYF.

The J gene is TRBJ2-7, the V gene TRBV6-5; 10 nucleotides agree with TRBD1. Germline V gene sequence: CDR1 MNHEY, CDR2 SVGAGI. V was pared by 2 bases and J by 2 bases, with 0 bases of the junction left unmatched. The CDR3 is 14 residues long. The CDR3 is CASSYGTGAYEQYF. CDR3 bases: TGTGCCAGCAGTTACGGGACAGGGGCCTACGAGCAGTACTTC.

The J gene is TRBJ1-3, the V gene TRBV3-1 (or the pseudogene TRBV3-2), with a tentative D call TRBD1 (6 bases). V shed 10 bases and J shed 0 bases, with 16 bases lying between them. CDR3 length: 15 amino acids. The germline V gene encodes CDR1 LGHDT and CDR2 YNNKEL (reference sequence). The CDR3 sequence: CATGGRQSSGNTIYF. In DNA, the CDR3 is TGTGCCACGGGGGGCAGGCAGAGCTCTGGAAACACCATATATTTT.

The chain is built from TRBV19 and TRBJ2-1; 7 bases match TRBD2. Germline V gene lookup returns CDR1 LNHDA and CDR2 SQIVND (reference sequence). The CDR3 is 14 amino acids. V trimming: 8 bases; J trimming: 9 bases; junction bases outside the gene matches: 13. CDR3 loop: CASELFSGGGEQFF. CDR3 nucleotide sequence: TGTGCCAGTGAACTCTTTTCGGGAGGAGGTGAGCAGTTCTTC.